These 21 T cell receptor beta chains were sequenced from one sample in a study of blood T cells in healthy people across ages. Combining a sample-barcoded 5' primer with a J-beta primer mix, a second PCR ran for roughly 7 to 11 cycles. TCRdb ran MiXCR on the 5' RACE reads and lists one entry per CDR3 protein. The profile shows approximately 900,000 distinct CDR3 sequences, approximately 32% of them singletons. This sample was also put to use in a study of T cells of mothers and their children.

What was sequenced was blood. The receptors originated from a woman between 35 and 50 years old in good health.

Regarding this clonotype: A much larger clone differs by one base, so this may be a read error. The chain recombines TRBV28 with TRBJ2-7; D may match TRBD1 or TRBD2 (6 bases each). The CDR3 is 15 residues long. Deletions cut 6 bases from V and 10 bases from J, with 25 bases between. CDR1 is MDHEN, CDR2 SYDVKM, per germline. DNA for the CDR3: TGTGCCAGCAGACACGGGGGAAACAGGGTTGAGTCCCAGTACTTC. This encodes CASRHGGNRVESQYF.

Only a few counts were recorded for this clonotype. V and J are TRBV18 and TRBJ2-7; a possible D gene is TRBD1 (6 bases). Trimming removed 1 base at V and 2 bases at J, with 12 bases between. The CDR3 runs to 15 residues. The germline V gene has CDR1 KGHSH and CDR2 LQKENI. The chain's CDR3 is CASSPQQGLTYEQYF. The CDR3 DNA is TGTGCCAGCTCACCACAACAGGGCCTAACCTACGAGCAGTACTTC.

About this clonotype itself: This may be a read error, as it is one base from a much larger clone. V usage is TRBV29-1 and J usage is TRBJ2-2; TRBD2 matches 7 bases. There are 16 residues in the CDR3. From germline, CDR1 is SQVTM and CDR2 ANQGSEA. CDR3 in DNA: TGCAGCGTTGAATATAAGGGGCGGGAGACCACCGGGGAGCGGTTTTTT. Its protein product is CSVEYKGRETTGERFF.

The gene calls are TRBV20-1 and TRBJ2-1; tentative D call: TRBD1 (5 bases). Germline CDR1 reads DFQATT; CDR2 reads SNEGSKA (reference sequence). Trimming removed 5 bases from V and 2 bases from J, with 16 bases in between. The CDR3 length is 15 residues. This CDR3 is CSAGHWGPPYNEQFF. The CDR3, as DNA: TGCAGTGCTGGACACTGGGGCCCTCCCTACAATGAGCAGTTCTTC.

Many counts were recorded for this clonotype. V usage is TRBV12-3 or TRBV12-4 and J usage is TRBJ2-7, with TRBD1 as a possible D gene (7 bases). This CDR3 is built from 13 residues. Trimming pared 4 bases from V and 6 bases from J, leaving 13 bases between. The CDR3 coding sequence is TGTGCCAGCAGTTACGGGCAGGGGGGCGAGCAGTACTTC. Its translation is CASSYGQGGEQYF.

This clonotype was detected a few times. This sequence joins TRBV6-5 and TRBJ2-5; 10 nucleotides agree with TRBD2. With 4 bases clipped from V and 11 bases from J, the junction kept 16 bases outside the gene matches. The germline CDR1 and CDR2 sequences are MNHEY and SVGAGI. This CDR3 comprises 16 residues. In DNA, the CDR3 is TGTGCCAGCAGTTTCCTTGGAGCGGGGGGGCAAAATGAGCAGTACTTC. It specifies CASSFLGAGGQNEQYF.

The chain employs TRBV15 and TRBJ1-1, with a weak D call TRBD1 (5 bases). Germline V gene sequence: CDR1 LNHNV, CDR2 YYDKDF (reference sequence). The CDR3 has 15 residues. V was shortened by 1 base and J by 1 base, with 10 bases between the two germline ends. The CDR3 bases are TGTGCCACCAGCAGAGCCAGGCAGGGGAACACTGAAGCTTTCTTT. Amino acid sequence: CATSRARQGNTEAFF.

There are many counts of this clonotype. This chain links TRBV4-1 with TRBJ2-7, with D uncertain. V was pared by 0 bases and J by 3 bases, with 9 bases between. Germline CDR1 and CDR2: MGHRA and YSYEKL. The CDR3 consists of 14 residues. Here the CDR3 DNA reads TGCGCCAGCAGCCAAGATTTTGGCTACTACGAGCAGTACTTC. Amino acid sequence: CASSQDFGYYEQYF.

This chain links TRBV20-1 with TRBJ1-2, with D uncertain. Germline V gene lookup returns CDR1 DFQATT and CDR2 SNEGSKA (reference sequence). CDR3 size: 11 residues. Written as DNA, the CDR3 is TGCACTTCCGGGTGGCCTGGTGGCTACACCTTC. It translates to CTSGWPGGYTF.

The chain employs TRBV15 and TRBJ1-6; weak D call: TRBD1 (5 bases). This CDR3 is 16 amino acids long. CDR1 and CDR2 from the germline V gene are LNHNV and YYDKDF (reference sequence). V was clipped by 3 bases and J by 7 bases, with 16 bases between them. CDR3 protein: CATSRKAGLLNSPLHF. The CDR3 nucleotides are TGTGCCACCAGCAGGAAGGCGGGACTGCTCAATTCACCCCTCCACTTT.

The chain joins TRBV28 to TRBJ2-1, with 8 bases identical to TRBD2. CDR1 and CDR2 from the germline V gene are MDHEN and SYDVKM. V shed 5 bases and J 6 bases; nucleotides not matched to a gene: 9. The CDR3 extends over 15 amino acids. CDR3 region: CASSNGGGLRNEQFF. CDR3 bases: TGTGCCAGCAGTAACGGGGGGGGACTCCGCAATGAGCAGTTCTTC. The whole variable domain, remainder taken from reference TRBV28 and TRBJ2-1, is DVKVTQSSRYLVKRTGEKVFLECVQDMDHENMFWYRQDPGLGLRLIYFSYDVKMKEKGDIPEGYSVSREKKERFSLILESASTNQTSMYLCASSNGGGLRNEQFFGPGTRLTVL.

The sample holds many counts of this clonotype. The CDR3: CSVEVGDEVSLAGGLPTYEQYF. The CDR3 region has the DNA TGCAGCGTTGAAGTAGGGGATGAGGTCTCATTAGCGGGGGGGCTTCCAACCTACGAGCAGTACTTC. J is TRBJ2-7 and V is TRBV29-1; 11 bases fit TRBD2. Germline CDR1 is SQVTM and CDR2 is ANQGSEA. This CDR3 spans 22 amino acids. J lost 2 bases, V lost 1 base, and 25 bases had no gene match.

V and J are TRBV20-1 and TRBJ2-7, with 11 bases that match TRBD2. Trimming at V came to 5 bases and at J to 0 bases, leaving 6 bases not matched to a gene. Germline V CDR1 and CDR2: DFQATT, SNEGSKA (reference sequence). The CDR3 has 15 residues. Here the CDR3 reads CSAGQGLADSYEQYF. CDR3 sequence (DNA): TGCAGTGCTGGTCAGGGACTAGCGGACTCCTACGAGCAGTACTTC.

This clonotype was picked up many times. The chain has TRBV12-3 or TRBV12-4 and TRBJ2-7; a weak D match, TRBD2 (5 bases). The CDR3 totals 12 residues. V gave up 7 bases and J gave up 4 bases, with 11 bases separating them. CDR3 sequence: CASTFGGYEQYF. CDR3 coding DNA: TGTGCCAGCACCTTTGGCGGGTACGAGCAGTACTTC.

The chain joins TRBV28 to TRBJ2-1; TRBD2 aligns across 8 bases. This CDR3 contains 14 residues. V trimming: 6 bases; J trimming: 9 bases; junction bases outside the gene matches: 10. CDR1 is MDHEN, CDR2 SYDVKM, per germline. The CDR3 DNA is TGTGCCAGCAGACGGGGGGGCCCCACGGGTGAGCAGTTCTTC. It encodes CASRRGGPTGEQFF.

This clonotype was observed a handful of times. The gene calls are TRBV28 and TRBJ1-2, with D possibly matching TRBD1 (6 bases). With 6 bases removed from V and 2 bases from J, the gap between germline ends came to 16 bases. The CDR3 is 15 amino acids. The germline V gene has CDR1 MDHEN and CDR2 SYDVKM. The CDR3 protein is CASSLIRTANYGYTF. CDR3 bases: TGTGCCAGCAGCCTAATCAGGACAGCGAACTATGGCTACACCTTC.

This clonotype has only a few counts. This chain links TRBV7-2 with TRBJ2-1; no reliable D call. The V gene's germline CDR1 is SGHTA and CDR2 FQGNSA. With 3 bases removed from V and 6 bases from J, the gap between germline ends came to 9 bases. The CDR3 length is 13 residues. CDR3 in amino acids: CASSFFTSNEQFF. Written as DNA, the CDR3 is TGTGCCAGCAGCTTCTTCACCTCCAATGAGCAGTTCTTC.

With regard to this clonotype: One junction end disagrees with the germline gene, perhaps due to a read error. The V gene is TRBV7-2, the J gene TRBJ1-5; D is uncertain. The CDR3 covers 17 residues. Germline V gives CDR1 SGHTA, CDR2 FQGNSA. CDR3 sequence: CASSLMSVGLSDQPQHF. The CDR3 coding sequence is TGTGCCAGCAGCTTAATGTCCGTGGGCCTTAGCGATCAGCCCCAGCATTTT. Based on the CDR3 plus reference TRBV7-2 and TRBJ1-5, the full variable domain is GAGVSQSPSNKVTEKGKDVELRCDPISGHTALYWYRQSLGQGLEFLIYFQGNSAPDKSGLPSDRFSAERTGGSVSTLTIQRTQQEDSAVYLCASSLMSVGLSDQPQHFGDGTRLSIL.

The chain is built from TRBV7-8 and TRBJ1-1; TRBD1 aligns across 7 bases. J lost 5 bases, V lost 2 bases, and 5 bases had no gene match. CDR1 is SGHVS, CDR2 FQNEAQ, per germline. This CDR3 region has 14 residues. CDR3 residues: CASSLRAGGTEAFF. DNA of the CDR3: TGTGCCAGCAGCTTAAGGGCAGGGGGAACTGAAGCTTTCTTT.

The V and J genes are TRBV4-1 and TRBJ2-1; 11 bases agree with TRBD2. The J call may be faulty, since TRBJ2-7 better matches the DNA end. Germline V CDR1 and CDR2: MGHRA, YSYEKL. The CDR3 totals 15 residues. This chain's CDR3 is CASSKGLADYNEQYF. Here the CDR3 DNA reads TGCGCCAGCAGCAAGGGACTAGCGGACTACAATGAGCAGTACTTC.

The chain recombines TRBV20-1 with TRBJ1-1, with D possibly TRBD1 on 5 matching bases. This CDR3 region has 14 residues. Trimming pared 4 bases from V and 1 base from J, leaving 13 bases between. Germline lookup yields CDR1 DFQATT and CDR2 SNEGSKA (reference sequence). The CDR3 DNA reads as TGCAGTGCTAAGTGGTATACAGGGAACACTGAAGCTTTCTTT. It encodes CSAKWYTGNTEAFF.